The rows below give T cell receptor beta chains drawn from one sample of a study of blood T cell repertoires in COVID-19. Repertoires were generated with immunoSEQ multiplex PCR, while TCRdb's copy carries only in-frame clones and drops some. Of about 150,000 clones detected, approximately 80% appear once; the ten largest clones hold 25% to 30%. Sequences were obtained from peripheral blood. The receptors originated from a woman aged 55 to 70 with acute or convalescent COVID-19. Each CDR3 is given with its conserved first and last residue. The order of the fields is CDR3 DNA, CDR3 protein, D gene, V gene, J gene. The D gene is left open where the match is weak.

CDR3 DNA: TGTGCCAGCAAAAGGTCAGGGGCCGGGGAGCTGTTTTTT
CDR3 protein: CASKRSGAGELFF
D gene: -
V gene: TRBV2
J gene: TRBJ2-2

CDR3 DNA: TGCGCCAGCAGCTTTAAGGGGCCTGGGAATGAGCAGTTCTTC
CDR3 protein: CASSFKGPGNEQFF
D gene: -
V gene: TRBV10-1
J gene: TRBJ2-1

CDR3 DNA: TGTGCCAGCAGCGTGACAGATAACTATGGCTACACCTTC
CDR3 protein: CASSVTDNYGYTF
D gene: -
V gene: TRBV9
J gene: TRBJ1-2

CDR3 DNA: TGTGCCAGCAGGCCCGGGACAGTGAACACCGGGGAGCTGTTTTTT
CDR3 protein: CASRPGTVNTGELFF
D gene: TRBD1
V gene: TRBV2
J gene: TRBJ2-2

CDR3 DNA: TGCGCCAGCAGCCAATACAGGGAGGGTATGAATGAGCAGTTCTTC
CDR3 protein: CASSQYREGMNEQFF
D gene: -
V gene: TRBV4-1
J gene: TRBJ2-1

CDR3 DNA: TGTGCCACCAGTGATCCCAACAGGGGAAGTGGGGGCTACACCTTC
CDR3 protein: CATSDPNRGSGGYTF
D gene: TRBD1
V gene: TRBV24-1
J gene: TRBJ1-2

CDR3 DNA: TGTGCCAGCAGCACATGGGCTAGCGGGGGGGATAGCTCCTACAATGAGCAGTTCTTC
CDR3 protein: CASSTWASGGDSSYNEQFF
D gene: TRBD2
V gene: TRBV7-9
J gene: TRBJ2-1

CDR3 DNA: TGTGCCTGGAATCCTGGCGGGGGCCCATTCTCTGAGCAGTTCTTC
CDR3 protein: CAWNPGGGPFSEQFF
D gene: -
V gene: TRBV30
J gene: TRBJ2-1

CDR3 DNA: TGTGCCAGCTCACCTCCGGGACAGGGCCGGCACGAGCAGTACTTC
CDR3 protein: CASSPPGQGRHEQYF
D gene: TRBD1
V gene: TRBV18
J gene: TRBJ2-7

CDR3 DNA: TGTGCCACAGGCCGGGGGGCCGGGGAGACCCAGTACTTC
CDR3 protein: CATGRGAGETQYF
D gene: -
V gene: TRBV10-3
J gene: TRBJ2-5